This TCR beta chain was recovered during a study of cytomegalovirus exposure and HLA in healthy donors (dated by TCRdb to about 2017). About the full investigation: An earlier analysis of roughly 500 of the donors reported 276 Gb of sequence data and 117 million unique TCR beta sequences obtained from approximately 180 million T cells. An early release that covered 640 HLA-typed donors contained approximately 300 gigabases of sequencing data and tens of millions of unique TCR sequences. Of the 350 to 450 genotyped donors, roughly 80% fell in the genetic ancestry cluster associated with self-reported Caucasian donors. The study aimed to test whether cataloging public T cell receptors could reveal signatures of past pathogen exposure. Using immunosequencing, the study profiled T cell repertoires from approximately 700 subjects and related those repertoires to cytomegalovirus serostatus. Along with the approximately 620-subject first cohort, a separate validation cohort of over a hundred different subjects was used. To predict cytomegalovirus infection status, the study combined high-throughput TCR immunosequencing, statistical association of individual TCRs with disease status, and machine learning. To study patterns of TCR occurrence, a later analysis re-analyzed previously published TCR beta repertoires from under 750 donors and added high-resolution HLA genotyping. The later analysis used no new phenotypic data to find candidate immune exposures, relying instead on TCR beta sequences and their occurrence across donors. An earlier analysis of around 540 of the donors applied high-throughput TCR beta sequencing to assess whether each TCR beta V gene segment acted as functional or pseudogenic. Donor age, sex, ethnicity and CMV serostatus were compiled alongside the repertoire data. A later genetic analysis used genome-wide SNP genotypes for about 60% of the roughly 700 donors, treating that subset as a discovery cohort. Every repertoire in the discovery cohort had been generated on one and the same sequencing platform. Both class I and class II loci were covered by HLA typing, at four-digit resolution. The number of donors typed differed by locus, with about 629-640 for A, B, C, DRB1 and DQB1, roughly 520 for DQA1, about 610 for DPA1, and roughly 450 for DPB1. About five DR-DQ haplotypes were handled as single units for association and clustering, since linkage in the cohort was strong. Across around 400 genotyped donors of the cohort, an average of roughly 230,000 unique TCR beta nucleotide sequences per donor were sequenced, and about a sixth of those sequences were non-productive. Findings and caveats that apply to the study as a whole: Because counts were too low, more than 15 rarely observed V segments, including chromosome 9 orphons, were excluded from the earlier analysis of fewer than 650 of the donors. Sequencing depth was assumed to be roughly uniform across donors in the presence/absence analyses, though that assumption may not hold. At a false discovery rate of 0.05, a later analysis linked about 16,000 TCR beta sequences to specific HLA alleles. In vitro tests confirmed that a few of the cytomegalovirus-associated TCR beta chains recognize cytomegalovirus antigens. Some IMGT-functional V segments, including TRBV6-2 and TRBV6-3, could not be distinguished by the 87-base-pair reads and were therefore excluded. An association between a missense DCLRE1C variant and V-gene and J-gene trimming of TCR beta chains was found in a later genetic analysis and replicated in an independent cohort. Only TCR beta chains were sequenced in this cohort, and the absence of alpha or paired-chain data limited detectable features. The authors suggested that the approach could potentially be generalized to other disease states and immunological phenotypes. HLA typing was unavailable for some donors at each locus, so association tests used only the typed subset. A cluster of highly shared sequence variants was judged likely to represent a technical artifact of the sequencing pipeline. For the cohort, immune exposure information was limited to CMV serostatus. The study listed approximately 150 TCR beta chains as associated with cytomegalovirus. Correlated functional status among segregating V segments might reflect linkage disequilibrium, but an unknown experimental factor could not be ruled out. Assigning TCR associations to individual alleles was difficult when HLA alleles, especially DR and DQ, strongly co-occurred. Compared with equally common non-associated chains, HLA-associated TCR beta chains in a later analysis were more clonally expanded and had lower generation probabilities. Compared with the approximately 600-donor mean, donors in an Asian-associated ancestry cluster had fewer N-insertions in productive TCRs, according to a later genetic analysis. The classifier was reported to diagnose cytomegalovirus status with high specificity and sensitivity in both the original and validation cohorts. A further reported finding was that TCR beta sequences accurately predicted the HLA-A and HLA-B alleles for most subjects in the first cohort. Broadly in line with IMGT annotations, most TCR beta V segments showed up in productive rearrangements about 90% or about 30% of the time in an earlier analysis of 587 of the donors. A later analysis reported that several top co-occurrence clusters appeared linked to parvovirus B19, influenza, CMV and Epstein-Barr virus. In a later analysis, most CMV-associated TCR beta chains were found to appear HLA-restricted, with HLA associations seemingly driven largely by CMV exposure. According to a later analysis, TCR association rates differed among HLA loci, with DRB1 alleles showing the most associated TCRs and HLA-C alleles showing the fewest. Across donors, most TCR sequences were observed very rarely, whereas some public TCRs were present in many individuals.

The CDR3 goes from the cysteine to the phenylalanine over 17 residues. Here the CDR3 DNA is all that survives: 51 bases in frame from base 1. The germline V gene gives CDR1 as MGHRA and CDR2 as YSYEKL. V drops 0 bases and J drops 2 bases, leaving 13 bases in between. To prepare the library, the immunoSEQ multiplex PCR assay was applied. For the multiplex PCR, a mixture combining 60 forward primers for TCR Vbeta segments and 13 reverse primers for TCR Jbeta segments was used. A multiplex PCR assay on genomic DNA amplified the CDR3 region of rearranged TCR beta genes. The Illumina HiSeq System was used to sequence the amplified TCR beta libraries as 87-base-pair reads. Per the source publication's procedure: A later analysis tallied tens of millions of unique TCR beta chains across the 700 or so repertoires, and some 12 million of those chains were shared by two or more donors. Raw reads were error-corrected and collapsed into unique sequences by a nearest-neighbor algorithm in which closely related sequences were merged to remove PCR and sequencing errors. CDR3 sequences were aligned to IMGT reference sequences to assign V, D and J gene segments. For a sequence to be retained, a match of at least six nucleotides was required to both a V gene segment and a J gene segment. Rearrangements were called productive when the CDR3 lacked stop codons and stayed in frame with V and J; all others were non-productive. CDR3 was defined according to IMGT convention as the region running from the second conserved V-encoded cysteine to the conserved J-encoded phenylalanine. The earlier analysis of a few hundred of the donors excluded any sequence lacking an unambiguous match to a single V gene segment. In an earlier analysis of almost 600 of the donors, a V segment was called functional when productive rearrangements were above 56.7%, and segregating when the standard deviation between donors exceeded 5%. To diagnose cytomegalovirus status from the catalog of TCR beta chain sequences, a statistical classification framework was built. In a later analysis, TCR nucleotide sequences were compared against IMGT/GENE-DB human TR gene sequences so that V and J genes could be assigned. A later analysis assigned CDR3 sequences and most-parsimonious VDJ recombination scenarios with the TCRdist pipeline. In a later analysis, each TCR beta chain was defined by its CDR3 amino acid sequence together with its V-gene family, and reads lacking a unique V-gene family were excluded. As a way to deal with suspected cross-contamination and a sequencing artifact, a later analysis dropped 500 to 700 nucleotide sequences that were highly shared and had low generation probability. For each public chain, a later analysis derived a clonal expansion index from normalized ranks of inferred template counts within each repertoire. Generation probabilities in a later analysis came from a VDJ recombination model fitted to out-of-frame rearrangements, and those results were checked against IGoR. Hypergeometric tests were used in a later analysis to score TCR-TCR, TCR-HLA and TCR-CMV co-occurrence, with a repertoire-size bias correction applied to the TCR pairs. In a later analysis, false discovery rates were estimated by permuting HLA or CMV assignments 20 times. In a later analysis, co-occurring TCRs were grouped using DBSCAN, with TCRdist sequence similarity added in when clustering inside HLA-allele-positive subsets. Repertoires with fewer than 30,000 or more than 120,000 public chains were left out of co-occurrence clustering, as were about 5 repertoires with anomalous nucleotide sharing. What TCRdb holds here is the immuneACCESS table cut down to in-frame rearrangements. Part of the clones is not present; checked against another copy, under half of the missing clones reflect an unresolved V gene, and the others are unexplained. V, J and clone size were drawn from that table, and D and trimming were deduced from the DNA. This sample's listing comprises fewer than 250,000 clones. The ten largest make up around 0.95% of the sample.

A remark on this clone: Its antigen is still unknown.

The cohort comprised some 680 healthy bone marrow donors. At the time of sampling, every cohort member was nominally healthy, though immune exposures that went unrecorded were likely present. The donor was CMV seropositive and belonged to the group of 250 to 300 seropositive cohort members. Each donor provided a peripheral blood sample, and peripheral blood mononuclear cells were used for TCR beta sequencing. Genomic DNA extraction from the blood cell samples was performed with the Qiagen DNeasy Blood Extraction Kit. The specimen was PBMCs. The source of this sequence is a woman in her twenties or thirties in good health and CMV-seropositive. Recombination connected TRBV4-1 to TRBJ2-2; the best D guess is TRBD1, with 6 bases matching. The nucleotide sequence is given as TGCGCCAGCAGCCAAGAGGGCGAGGGACATAACACCGGGGAGCTGTTTTTT. Translated, this gives CASSQEGEGHNTGELFF.